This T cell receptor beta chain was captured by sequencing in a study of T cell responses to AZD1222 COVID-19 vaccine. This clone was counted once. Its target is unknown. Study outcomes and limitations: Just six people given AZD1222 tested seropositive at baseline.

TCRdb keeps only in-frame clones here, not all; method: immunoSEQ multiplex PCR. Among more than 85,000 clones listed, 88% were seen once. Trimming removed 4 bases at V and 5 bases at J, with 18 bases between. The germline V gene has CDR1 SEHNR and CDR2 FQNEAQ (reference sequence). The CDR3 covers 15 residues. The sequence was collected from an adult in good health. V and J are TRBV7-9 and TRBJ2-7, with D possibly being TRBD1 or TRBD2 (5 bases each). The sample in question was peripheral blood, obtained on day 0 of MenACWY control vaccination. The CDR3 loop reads CASSSRGQGENEQYF. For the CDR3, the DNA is TGTGCCAGCAGCTCCCGCGGGCAGGGAGAGAACGAGCAGTACTTC.